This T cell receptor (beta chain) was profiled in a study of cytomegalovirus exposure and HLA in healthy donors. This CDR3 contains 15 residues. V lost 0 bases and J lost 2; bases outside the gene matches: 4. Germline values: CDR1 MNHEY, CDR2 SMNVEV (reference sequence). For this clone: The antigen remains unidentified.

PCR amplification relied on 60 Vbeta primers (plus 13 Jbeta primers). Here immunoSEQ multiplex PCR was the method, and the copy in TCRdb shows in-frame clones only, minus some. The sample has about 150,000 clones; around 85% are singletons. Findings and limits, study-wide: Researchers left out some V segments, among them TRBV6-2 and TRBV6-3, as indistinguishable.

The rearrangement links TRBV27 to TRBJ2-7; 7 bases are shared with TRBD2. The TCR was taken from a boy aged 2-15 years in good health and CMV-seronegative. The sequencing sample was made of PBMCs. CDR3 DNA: TGTGCCAGCAGTTTATCACCCGGGGGGACCTACGAGCAGTACTTC. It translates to CASSLSPGGTYEQYF.